A selection of T cell receptor beta chains follows, all from one sample in a study of blood T cell repertoires in COVID-19. Some clones are missing from TCRdb's copy, which holds only in-frame ones; the method was immunoSEQ multiplex PCR. The table includes about 400,000 clones, approximately 86% detected once. The sample comprised peripheral blood. These receptors all come from a woman in her sixties or seventies with COVID-19, enrolled during active disease. CDR3s include the opening cysteine and the closing phenylalanine or tryptophan. A D gene is named only where the DNA matches it firmly. A clone size is listed for some rows: how often the clone was seen (once, few, many), or a class if it is expanded.

clone size	J gene	V gene	D gene	CDR3 DNA	CDR3 protein
few	TRBJ2-1	TRBV18	TRBD1	TGTGCCAGCTCACGGACAGGGCCCTACAATGAGCAGTTCTTC	CASSRTGPYNEQFF
NA	TRBJ2-2	TRBV11-2	NA	TGTGCCAGCAGCTTAGATGGGCTGAACACCGGGGAGCTGTTTTTT	CASSLDGLNTGELFF
once	TRBJ2-7	TRBV10-3	NA	TGTGCCATCAGTAGGGACAACTCCTACGAGCAGTACTTC	CAISRDNSYEQYF
NA	TRBJ2-3	TRBV9	TRBD2	TGTGCCAGCAGCGTAGGAGCGGGGGCCACAGATACGCAGTATTTT	CASSVGAGATDTQYF
NA	TRBJ1-2	TRBV15	NA	TGTGCCACCAGCAAGGGCACAGGTAACTATGGCTACACCTTC	CATSKGTGNYGYTF
NA	TRBJ2-1	TRBV7-7	TRBD2	TGTGCCAGCAGCTTCGGACTAGCGGCCAACCCCCGCTCACTCAGCTCCTACAATGAGCAGTTCTTC	CASSFGLAANPRSLSSYNEQFF
NA	TRBJ1-1	TRBV29-1	TRBD1	TGCAGCGTTGAACTCAGGGGGCCTACTATGAACACTGAAGCTTTCTTT	CSVELRGPTMNTEAFF
NA	TRBJ1-1	TRBV6-2/TRBV6-3	NA	TGTGCCAGCAGTTACTCGCGTGGAGGGAACACTGAAGCTTTCTTT	CASSYSRGGNTEAFF
NA	TRBJ1-2	TRBV6-5	TRBD1	TGTGCCAGCAAACTGACAGGGGGGAACTATGGCTACACCTTC	CASKLTGGNYGYTF
once	TRBJ2-3	TRBV6-6	NA	TGTGCCAGCAGTGACCCCGGGGGTGGCACAGATACGCAGTATTTT	CASSDPGGGTDTQYF
NA	TRBJ1-1	TRBV19	NA	TGTGCCAGTAGTGCGGGTAATCTGGCTGAAGCTTTCTTT	CASSAGNLAEAFF
NA	TRBJ2-7	TRBV2	NA	TGTGCCAGCAGTGGACAGCCTACTTACGAGCAGTACTTC	CASSGQPTYEQYF
NA	TRBJ1-1	TRBV9	NA	TGTGCCAGCAGCGTAGAAGGAGGGACCGCTGAAGCTTTCTTT	CASSVEGGTAEAFF
NA	TRBJ1-4	TRBV3-1/TRBV3-2	TRBD1	TGTGCCAGCAGCCGGGGACAGGTAGTACGGTCTGAAAAACTGTTTTTT	CASSRGQVVRSEKLFF
NA	TRBJ1-2	TRBV29-1	NA	TGCAGCGTCACCGCGGGGGAGGGGTACGACTATGGCTACACCTTC	CSVTAGEGYDYGYTF
NA	TRBJ2-6	TRBV7-3	NA	TGTGCCAGCAGCTCACCCCGGTTTGGGGCCAACGTCCTGACTTTC	CASSSPRFGANVLTF
NA	TRBJ2-3	TRBV9	TRBD1	TGTGCCAGCAGCGTGAATGGACAGGGCACAGATACGCAGTATTTT	CASSVNGQGTDTQYF
few	TRBJ1-4	TRBV18	NA	TGTGCCAGCTCACCTACAGGTCTTAGAGATGAAAAACTGTTTTTT	CASSPTGLRDEKLFF
once	TRBJ2-1	TRBV5-1	TRBD1	TGCGCCAGCAGCTCTCCGGGACAGGGAGCTTTATGGGTCAATGAGCAGTTCTTC	CASSSPGQGALWVNEQFF
NA	TRBJ1-5	TRBV28	NA	TGTGCCAGCACCCTCACCGTGGTAAGCCAGCCCCAGCATTTT	CASTLTVVSQPQHF
NA	TRBJ1-2	TRBV19	NA	TGTGCCAGTAGTATGTCCGCTGAGGGTAACTATGGCTACACCTTC	CASSMSAEGNYGYTF
NA	TRBJ2-1	TRBV3-1/TRBV3-2	NA	TGTGCCAGCAGCCAAGACGCGGGGTCCTCCTACAATGAGCAGTTCTTC	CASSQDAGSSYNEQFF
NA	TRBJ2-3	TRBV30	NA	TGTGCCTGGAGTGGGAGTACGGGAGATACGCAGTATTTT	CAWSGSTGDTQYF
NA	TRBJ2-5	TRBV5-1	TRBD2	TGCGCCAGCAGCCCGCTGGGGGCTAGCGGGGGGGCGTTTCTAGAGACCCAGTACTTC	CASSPLGASGGAFLETQYF
NA	TRBJ1-6	TRBV12-3/TRBV12-4	NA	TGTGCCAGCAGAGGACGGGAAGATTCACCCCTCCACTTT	CASRGREDSPLHF
NA	TRBJ2-7	TRBV11-2	NA	TGTGCCAGCAGCTTAGATCTCCTGTCCTACGAGCAGTACTTC	CASSLDLLSYEQYF
NA	TRBJ1-4	TRBV4-1	NA	TGCGCCAGCAGCCCTGGGGGGGGAACAACTAATGAAAAACTGTTTTTT	CASSPGGGTTNEKLFF
few	TRBJ2-2	TRBV4-3	TRBD1	TGCGCCAGCAGCCAACGTTCTAAACAGGGGGCTAACACCGGGGAGCTGTTTTTT	CASSQRSKQGANTGELFF
few	TRBJ2-7	TRBV3-1/TRBV3-2	NA	TGTGCCAGCAGCCAAGAAATGGACAGCACCTACGAGCAGTACTTC	CASSQEMDSTYEQYF
NA	TRBJ1-1	TRBV27	TRBD1	TGTGCCAGCAGTTTAATAAACAGGGGTGGAACTGAAGCTTTCTTT	CASSLINRGGTEAFF
many	TRBJ2-2	TRBV2	NA	TGTGCCAGCACGTACAGGAGAGGAACCGGGGAGCTGTTTTTT	CASTYRRGTGELFF
NA	TRBJ2-1	TRBV7-2	TRBD2	TGTGCCAGCAGCCCCCGACTAGCGGGGAACAATGAGCAGTTCTTC	CASSPRLAGNNEQFF
once	TRBJ1-4	TRBV7-2	NA	TGTGCCAGCAGCTTGGTCTACAGAGCAACTAATGAAAAACTGTTTTTT	CASSLVYRATNEKLFF
few	TRBJ1-2	TRBV4-1	NA	TGCGCCAGCAGCCAAGATGGTCAGGTGACCTATGGCTACACCTTC	CASSQDGQVTYGYTF
NA	TRBJ1-2	TRBV5-1	NA	TGCGCCAGCAGCTTTGAAGGGGGCTATGGCTACACCTTC	CASSFEGGYGYTF
NA	TRBJ2-7	TRBV5-5	NA	TGTGCCAGCAGCCCTTCAGGACAGTCCTACGAGCAGTACTTC	CASSPSGQSYEQYF
NA	TRBJ2-7	TRBV5-6	NA	TGTGCCAGCAGCTTGCACAGGGCCGGTGAGCAGTACTTC	CASSLHRAGEQYF
NA	TRBJ2-3	TRBV5-8	NA	TGTGCCAGCACCCCTGTCGGTACGCAGTATTTT	CASTPVGTQYF
NA	TRBJ2-3	TRBV21-1	NA	TGTGCCAGCAGCAATACGGGGGGCCGGACAGATACGCAGTATTTT	CASSNTGGRTDTQYF
NA	TRBJ2-1	TRBV6-6	TRBD2	TGTGCCAGCAGTCAACCCCCGGGACTAGCCCGGGAGGGCAATGAGCAGTTCTTC	CASSQPPGLAREGNEQFF
NA	TRBJ2-7	TRBV7-2	NA	TGTGCCAGCAGCTCCCCTCGGCGCGGGACAGTCTACGAGCAGTACTTC	CASSSPRRGTVYEQYF
NA	TRBJ1-2	TRBV5-6	NA	TGTGCCAGCAGCTATGGGCCAGGCGGGGGCTACACCTTC	CASSYGPGGGYTF
NA	TRBJ2-7	TRBV2	TRBD1	TGTGCCAGCAGCGAGACAGGGGTCTACGAGCAGTACTTC	CASSETGVYEQYF
few	TRBJ2-3	TRBV7-6	NA	TGTGCCAGCAGCCAGGATGTCCACAACACAGATACGCAGTATTTT	CASSQDVHNTDTQYF
NA	TRBJ2-5	TRBV15	TRBD1	TGTGCCACCAGCAAAGGCGACAGGGACGAGACCCAGTACTTC	CATSKGDRDETQYF
NA	TRBJ1-5	TRBV18	TRBD1	TGTGCCAGCTCGCACGACAGGGGAGGGAATCAGCCCCAGCATTTT	CASSHDRGGNQPQHF
few	TRBJ2-2	TRBV3-1/TRBV3-2	NA	TGTGCCTCTGCCAACTCGTACACCGGGGAGCTGTTTTTT	CASANSYTGELFF
NA	TRBJ1-1	TRBV30	NA	TGTGCCTGGAGTGGGCTTCCGGGGTGGACTGAAGCTTTCTTT	CAWSGLPGWTEAFF
NA	TRBJ1-2	TRBV6-6	NA	TGTGCCAGCAGTTCAGGGTACGGTGGCTACACCTTC	CASSSGYGGYTF
NA	TRBJ1-1	TRBV9	NA	TGTGCCAGCAGCGTAGCGGGGGGGACCACTGAAGCTTTCTTT	CASSVAGGTTEAFF
few	TRBJ1-2	TRBV27	NA	TGTGCCAGCAGTCTCCAGGGTAACTATGGCTACACCTTC	CASSLQGNYGYTF
NA	TRBJ1-2	TRBV5-4	NA	TGTGCCAGCAGCTTGGGGGGTTCGCGCGGCAGGGACTTC	CASSLGGSRGRDF
many	TRBJ2-5	TRBV7-2	NA	TGTGCCAGCAGCTTAGGGACTCTCACCCCGACTCGGGAGACCCAGTACTTC	CASSLGTLTPTRETQYF
NA	TRBJ1-6	TRBV6-5	TRBD1	TGTGCCAGCAGTCTCAAGGGGGCAAATAATTCACCCCTCCACTTT	CASSLKGANNSPLHF
once	TRBJ2-1	TRBV10-1	NA	TGCGCCAGCAGTGGCGGATCAGACCAGTTCTTC	CASSGGSDQFF